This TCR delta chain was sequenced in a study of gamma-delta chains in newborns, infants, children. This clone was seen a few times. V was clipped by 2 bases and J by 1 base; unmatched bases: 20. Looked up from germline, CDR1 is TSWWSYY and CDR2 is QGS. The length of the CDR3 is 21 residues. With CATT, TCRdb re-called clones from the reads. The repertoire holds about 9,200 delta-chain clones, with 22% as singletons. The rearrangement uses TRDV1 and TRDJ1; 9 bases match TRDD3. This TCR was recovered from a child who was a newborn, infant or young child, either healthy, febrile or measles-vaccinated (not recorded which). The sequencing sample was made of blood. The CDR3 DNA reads TGTGCTCTTGGGGAAGGCCCTCCTACGGGGTACTGGGGGACGAGCACCGATAAACTCATCTTT. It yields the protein CALGEGPPTGYWGTSTDKLIF.